This is a list of T cell receptor beta chains from one sample in a study of Ad26.COV2.S vaccination and SARS-CoV-2 variants. Measured with immunoSEQ multiplex PCR; TCRdb has only the in-frame clones, and not every one. This sample yields 350,000 to 550,000 clones, of which 85% to 90% are seen a single time; about 2.7% belongs to the top ten. The sequencing used peripheral blood, collected in a trial of Ad26.COV2.S vaccine versus placebo. These TCRs come from a person between 18 and 60 years old who received the Ad26.COV2.S COVID-19 vaccine or a placebo. CDR3s include the opening cysteine and the closing phenylalanine or tryptophan. Fields, in order: CDR3 protein, J gene, V gene.

CASSYNRGYEQYF | TRBJ2-7 | TRBV6-5
CASSLGQPQETQYF | TRBJ2-5 | TRBV5-4
CASSFMAENTEAFF | TRBJ1-1 | TRBV7-2
CASGPHPLLTDTQYF | TRBJ2-3 | TRBV12-5
CASSIDRGNSPLHF | TRBJ1-6 | TRBV5-7
CASSQSGGNTIYF | TRBJ1-3 | TRBV4-3
CATARDGYSGNTIYF | TRBJ1-3 | TRBV10-3
CASSVISGPIYEQYF | TRBJ2-7 | TRBV28
CASSYVGIDTQYF | TRBJ2-3 | TRBV6-5
CASSFGAGGTYEQYF | TRBJ2-7 | TRBV28
CASSPGTGAGELFF | TRBJ2-2 | TRBV5-1
CASSQEWAGQGKEEQFF | TRBJ2-1 | TRBV14
CASSFLAEQYF | TRBJ2-7 | TRBV12-3/TRBV12-4
CASSGETGNTIYF | TRBJ1-3 | TRBV2
CASSFPGNSPLHF | TRBJ1-6 | TRBV7-9
CASSQGTSGSFSTDTQYF | TRBJ2-3 | TRBV4-3
CASSSGTSGRTGELFF | TRBJ2-2 | TRBV6-2/TRBV6-3
CASSYSSQGKETQYF | TRBJ2-5 | TRBV6-5
CAISDLALGSYNEQFF | TRBJ2-1 | TRBV10-3
CAIVRGLGNTEAFF | TRBJ1-1 | TRBV10-3
CASSQGRHQPQHF | TRBJ1-5 | TRBV3-1/TRBV3-2
CASSYGRSTGNTIYF | TRBJ1-3 | TRBV19
CASSQGRYRPEAFF | TRBJ1-1 | TRBV14
CASSAILGSSYNEQFF | TRBJ2-1 | TRBV18
CASSDPGTGGSEQYF | TRBJ2-7 | TRBV25-1
CASSVNWRLAGFNEQFF | TRBJ2-1 | TRBV9
CATSSWEFREKLFF | TRBJ1-4 | TRBV15
CASSLVEGFGEKLFF | TRBJ1-4 | TRBV11-2
CASSPRGLKQPQHF | TRBJ1-5 | TRBV27
CASRRSGANQPQHF | TRBJ1-5 | TRBV27
CASSRGGTAFGYGYTF | TRBJ1-2 | TRBV19
CACCDRSRADTQYF | TRBJ2-3 | TRBV30
CASSFDGNTIYF | TRBJ1-3 | TRBV7-3
CASSPETGTYEQYF | TRBJ2-7 | TRBV28
CASSVDSRGAGNTIYF | TRBJ1-3 | TRBV9
CSVERVGEQYF | TRBJ2-7 | TRBV29-1
CAISIGTRRETQYF | TRBJ2-5 | TRBV10-3
CASSHTGFQPQHF | TRBJ1-5 | TRBV3-1/TRBV3-2
CSVALQKGTEAFF | TRBJ1-1 | TRBV29-1
CASSQEWALWVHEQFF | TRBJ2-1 | TRBV14
CASSFGRVTQYF | TRBJ2-5 | TRBV12-3/TRBV12-4
CASSPYNEQFF | TRBJ2-1 | TRBV2
CASSQAIGATNEQFF | TRBJ2-1 | TRBV4-3
CASRVEGSTDTQYF | TRBJ2-3 | TRBV7-2
CASSSWTSGLTGELFF | TRBJ2-2 | TRBV5-6
CASSLGRGVVKEEAQYF | TRBJ2-5 | TRBV5-1
CASSSREINEQFF | TRBJ2-1 | TRBV19
CASSQEGRLAGGRYNEQFF | TRBJ2-1 | TRBV3-1/TRBV3-2
CATSRGQYTDTQYF | TRBJ2-3 | TRBV15
CASSRGQNEKLFF | TRBJ1-4 | TRBV6-4
CASGWDSTRGSGNTIYF | TRBJ1-3 | TRBV9